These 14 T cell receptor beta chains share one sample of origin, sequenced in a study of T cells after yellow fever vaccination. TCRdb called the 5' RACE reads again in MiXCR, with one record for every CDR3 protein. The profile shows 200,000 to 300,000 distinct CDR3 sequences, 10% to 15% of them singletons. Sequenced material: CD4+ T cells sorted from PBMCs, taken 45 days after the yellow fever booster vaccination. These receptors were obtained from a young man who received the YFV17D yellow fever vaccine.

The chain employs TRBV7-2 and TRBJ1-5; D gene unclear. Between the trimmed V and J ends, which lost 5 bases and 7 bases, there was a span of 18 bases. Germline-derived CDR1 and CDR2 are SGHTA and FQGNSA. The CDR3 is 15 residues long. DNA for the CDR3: TGTGCCAGCAGCCCATCGACGGCAGCGGGCCAGCCCCAGCATTTT. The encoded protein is CASSPSTAAGQPQHF.

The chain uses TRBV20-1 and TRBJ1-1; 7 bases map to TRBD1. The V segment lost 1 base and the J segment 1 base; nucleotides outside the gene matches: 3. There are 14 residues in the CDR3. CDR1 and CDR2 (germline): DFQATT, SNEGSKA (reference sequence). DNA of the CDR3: TGCAGTGCTAGAGCCGGGACAGCGAACACTGAAGCTTTCTTT. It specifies CSARAGTANTEAFF.

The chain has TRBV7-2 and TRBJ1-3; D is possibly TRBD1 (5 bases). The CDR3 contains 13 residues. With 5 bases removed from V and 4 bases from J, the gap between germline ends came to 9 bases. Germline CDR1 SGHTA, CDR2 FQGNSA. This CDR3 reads CASSTRQGNTIYF. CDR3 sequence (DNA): TGTGCCAGCAGCACACGACAGGGAAACACCATATATTTT. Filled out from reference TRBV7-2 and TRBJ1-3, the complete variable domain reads GAGVSQSPSNKVTEKGKDVELRCDPISGHTALYWYRQSLGQGLEFLIYFQGNSAPDKSGLPSDRFSAERTGGSVSTLTIQRTQQEDSAVYLCASSTRQGNTIYFGEGSWLTVV.

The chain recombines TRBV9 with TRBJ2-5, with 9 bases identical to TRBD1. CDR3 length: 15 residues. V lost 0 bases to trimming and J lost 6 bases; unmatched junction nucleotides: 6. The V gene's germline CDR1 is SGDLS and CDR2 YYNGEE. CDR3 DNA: TGTGCCAGCAGCGTAGACCCGGGACAGGGAAAGACCCAGTACTTC. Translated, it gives CASSVDPGQGKTQYF.

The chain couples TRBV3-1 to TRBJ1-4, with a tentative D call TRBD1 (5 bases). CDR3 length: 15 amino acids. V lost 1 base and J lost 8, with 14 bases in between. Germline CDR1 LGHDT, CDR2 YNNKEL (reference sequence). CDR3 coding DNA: TGTGCCAGCAGCCAAGTTCTACCGGGGGGAGAAAAACTGTTTTTT. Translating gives CASSQVLPGGEKLFF.

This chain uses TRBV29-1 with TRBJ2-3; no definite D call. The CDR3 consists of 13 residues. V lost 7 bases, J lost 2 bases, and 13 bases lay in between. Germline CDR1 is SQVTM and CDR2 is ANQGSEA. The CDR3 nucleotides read TGCAGCGCCGGGCCCAGCAACACAGATACGCAGTATTTT. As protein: CSAGPSNTDTQYF.

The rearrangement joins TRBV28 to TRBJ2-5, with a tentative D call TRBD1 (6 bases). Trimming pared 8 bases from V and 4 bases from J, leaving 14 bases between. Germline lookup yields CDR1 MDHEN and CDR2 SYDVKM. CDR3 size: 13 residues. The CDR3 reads CASGGGRGETQYF. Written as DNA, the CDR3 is TGTGCCAGCGGTGGGGGCCGGGGAGAGACCCAGTACTTC.

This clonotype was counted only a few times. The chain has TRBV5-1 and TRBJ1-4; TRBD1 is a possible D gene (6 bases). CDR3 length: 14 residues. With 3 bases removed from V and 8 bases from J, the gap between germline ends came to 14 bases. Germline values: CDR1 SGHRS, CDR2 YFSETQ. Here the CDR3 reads CASSYQGQGEKLFF. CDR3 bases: TGCGCCAGCAGCTACCAGGGGCAGGGCGAAAAACTGTTTTTT.

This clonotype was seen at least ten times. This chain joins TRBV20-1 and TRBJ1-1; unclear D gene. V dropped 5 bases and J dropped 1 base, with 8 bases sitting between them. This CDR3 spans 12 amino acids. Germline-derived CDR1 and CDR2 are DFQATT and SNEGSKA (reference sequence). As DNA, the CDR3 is TGCAGTGCTCTGGGCCGGAACACTGAAGCTTTCTTT. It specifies CSALGRNTEAFF.

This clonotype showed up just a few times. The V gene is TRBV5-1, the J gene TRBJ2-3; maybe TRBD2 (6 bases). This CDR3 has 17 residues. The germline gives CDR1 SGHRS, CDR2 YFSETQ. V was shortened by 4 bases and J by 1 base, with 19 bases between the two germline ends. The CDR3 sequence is CASSPLAAGAGTDTQYF. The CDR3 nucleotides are TGCGCCAGCAGCCCCCTCGCAGCGGGTGCTGGCACAGATACGCAGTATTTT.

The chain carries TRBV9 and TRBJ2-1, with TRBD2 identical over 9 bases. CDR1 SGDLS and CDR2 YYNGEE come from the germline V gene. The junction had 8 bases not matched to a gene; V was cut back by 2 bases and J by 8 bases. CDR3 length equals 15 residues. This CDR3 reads CASSVGLALSDEQFF. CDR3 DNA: TGTGCCAGCAGCGTCGGACTAGCGCTTTCAGATGAGCAGTTCTTC.

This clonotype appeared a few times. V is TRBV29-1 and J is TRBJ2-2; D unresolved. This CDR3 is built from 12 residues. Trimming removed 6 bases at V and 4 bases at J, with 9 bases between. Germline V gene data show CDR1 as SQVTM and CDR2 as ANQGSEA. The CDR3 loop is CSVGWSTGELFF. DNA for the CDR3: TGCAGCGTGGGTTGGAGCACCGGGGAGCTGTTTTTT.

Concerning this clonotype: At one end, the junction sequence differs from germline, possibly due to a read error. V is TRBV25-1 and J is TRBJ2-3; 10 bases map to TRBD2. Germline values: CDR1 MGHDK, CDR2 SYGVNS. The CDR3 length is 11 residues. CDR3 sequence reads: CASRGTSERHF. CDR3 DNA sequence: TGTGCCAGCAGGGGGACTAGCGAAAGGCATTTT.

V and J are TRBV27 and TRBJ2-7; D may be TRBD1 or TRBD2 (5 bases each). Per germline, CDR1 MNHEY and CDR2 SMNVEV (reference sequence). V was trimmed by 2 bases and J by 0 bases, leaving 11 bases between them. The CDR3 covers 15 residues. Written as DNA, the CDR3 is TGTGCCAGCAGTTTAATGGGGGTACCCTCCTACGAGCAGTACTTC. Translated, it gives CASSLMGVPSYEQYF.